This entry features one TCR beta chain sequence. The antigen remains unidentified. This table comes from immunoSEQ multiplex PCR, and its TCRdb copy is limited to in-frame clones, with some not included. The data contain roughly 80,000 clones, 70% to 90% of them singletons. CDR1 and CDR2 (germline): DFQATT, SNEGSKA (reference sequence). The CDR3 is 10 amino acids. V lost 6 bases and J lost 4, with 7 bases in between. This sample is drawn from a study of T cell responses to AZD1222 COVID-19 vaccine. Study observations and caveats: It was only after the peak T cell response that any repertoires were sampled. Clonal diversity was possibly underestimated; the donors were predominantly white British and more often female. As reported, nearly half of all spike-specific TCRs target variant regions that are unmutated. Elevations in Spike-specific TCR breadth and depth followed administration of two AZD1222 doses.

The sample was peripheral blood, taken on day 0 of MenACWY control vaccination. The TCR comes from an adult in good health. The chain uses TRBV20-1 and TRBJ2-7; D unresolved. DNA for the CDR3: TGCAGTGCCCAAACTTACGAGCAGTACTTC. Its protein is CSAQTYEQYF.